This entry features one TCR beta chain sequence. The antigen it recognizes is unknown. Base qualities are not recorded, but no much larger clone differs from it by a single base. This record comes from a study of blood T cell repertoires in COVID-19 (dated by TCRdb to about 2020). Regarding the complete study: Collaborator samples came from the United States, Italy and Spain and covered acute and convalescent phases of COVID-19. Samples were obtained from the ongoing ImmuneRACE study (first 160 participants) and from approximately 1,200 subjects provided by 6 global collaborators. The repertoires were made available in a free public database intended to serve as a resource for research on the immune response to SARS-CoV-2. Where available, HLA class I and class II types were taken from metadata supplied by the sample provider and were not determined by assay-based typing. A de-identified subject ID, COVID-19 status, age in years and sex were almost always included in the sample metadata. The dataset comprised deeply sampled blood TCRbeta repertoires from subjects exposed to, actively infected with, or recovered from COVID-19. The material from the prospective study consisted of cDNA or gDNA derived from T cells, B-cell-depleted T cells, or PBMCs. Study-wide findings and limitations: The quantity of clinical and demographic metadata differed by source and by participant and was supplied without curation.

The immunoSEQ Assay, a bias-controlled multiplex PCR, was used to amplify TCRbeta CDR3 regions from genomic DNA. From the authors' description of their analysis: The number of nucleated cells in each sample was estimated by amplification of reference gene primers within the assay. To quantify the absolute abundance of each unique TCRbeta CDR3 rearrangement, sequence reads were collapsed and filtered. Productive Simpson clonality was computed per sample as the square root of Simpson's diversity index over productive rearrangements. As stored in TCRdb, this immuneACCESS dataset retains in-frame rearrangements with V and J assigned. A fraction of the clones does not appear; measured against another copy, unresolved V genes explain less than half of the discrepancy, and the remainder lacks a known reason. The DNA gave D and trimming, while V, J and clone size come from that table. This sample lists about 120,000 clones; over 85% were detected once. The ten largest clonotypes hold around 3.7% of the sample.

From a lookup of the germline V gene (reference sequence), CDR1 and CDR2 are LNHDA and SQIVND. Cut back by 4 bases and 0 bases, the V and J ends lie 10 bases apart. The CDR3 has 15 amino acids, counting the end cysteine and phenylalanine. The read is trimmed to its CDR3 DNA, 45 bases read in frame from base 1. Collaborating institutions collected whole blood in K2EDTA tubes following their own protocols. For TCRbeta analysis, collaborator samples were shipped as frozen whole blood, as isolated PBMCs, or as DNA extracted from either sample type. The sample taken for sequencing was peripheral blood. Rearrangement joined TRBV19 to TRBJ1-3; possibly the D gene is TRBD1, per 5 matching bases. The TCR comes from a man aged 45-60 years with active COVID-19. The base sequence is TGTGCCAGTAGTACCGTGGGGGGCTCTGGAAACACCATATATTTT. Its translation is CASSTVGGSGNTIYF. Where the CDR3 stops, the reference TRBV19 and TRBJ1-3 genes take over; the full variable domain is DGGITQSPKYLFRKEGQNVTLSCEQNLNHDAMYWYRQDPGQGLRLIYYSQIVNDFQKGDIAEGYSVSREKKESFPLTVTSAQKNPTAFYLCASSTVGGSGNTIYFGEGSWLTVV.